A single sample gave rise to the 24 T cell receptor beta chains below, sequenced in a study of T cell clonotyping in hematopoietic cell transplantation. The time point is: recipient sample about 28 days before transplant, after cytoreduction. Some clones are missing from TCRdb's copy, which holds only in-frame ones; the method was immunoSEQ multiplex PCR. The sample has fewer than 15,000 clones, roughly 83% seen once. This specimen was peripheral blood mononuclear cells, taken before stem cell transplant. Source of these receptors: a man aged 55-75 years with acute myeloid leukemia. Some clones in this sample may be carry-over from other donors' samples.

This clone showed up just a few times. The V and J genes are TRBV5-1 and TRBJ1-2; D ambiguous. CDR3 length: 16 residues. V shed 5 bases and J shed 1 base, with 18 bases lying between them. Germline-derived CDR1 and CDR2 are SGHRS and YFSETQ. The CDR3 is CASSPGLGRINYGYTF. As DNA, the CDR3 is TGCGCCAGCAGTCCTGGTCTGGGTCGGATTAACTATGGCTACACCTTC.

This clone was detected a few times. The chain combines TRBV7-9 with TRBJ1-1, with D tentatively TRBD1 (6 bases). Germline assignment: CDR1 SEHNR and CDR2 FQNEAQ (reference sequence). Trimming left V 5 bases short and J 6 bases short, with 10 bases between. The CDR3 has 12 residues. The CDR3 sequence: CASSLQGAEAFF. The CDR3, as DNA: TGTGCCAGCAGCCTACAGGGAGCTGAAGCTTTCTTT.

This chain joins TRBV6-1 and TRBJ1-5; a weak D match, TRBD1 (6 bases). Germline V gene lookup returns CDR1 MNHNS and CDR2 SASEGT. This CDR3 has 14 residues. V was cut by 7 bases and J by 7 bases, with 17 bases left in between. The CDR3 sequence: CASKAGALGQPQHF. The CDR3, as DNA: TGTGCCAGCAAGGCAGGGGCCCTCGGACAGCCCCAGCATTTT.

The chain links TRBV7-9 to TRBJ2-3, with no clear D. This CDR3 region has 12 residues. The ends were cut back, 2 bases at V and 2 bases at J, with 2 bases in the middle. The germline gives CDR1 SEHNR, CDR2 FQNEAQ (reference sequence). The CDR3 bases are TGTGCCAGCAGCTTACTCACAGATACGCAGTATTTT. Amino acid sequence: CASSLLTDTQYF.

This clone was detected only once. The rearrangement joins TRBV9 to TRBJ1-4; D is unclear. Germline lookup yields CDR1 SGDLS and CDR2 YYNGEE. The CDR3 length is 13 residues. V dropped 4 bases and J dropped 12 bases, with 16 bases sitting between them. The CDR3 bases are TGTGCCAGCAGCCCTCACACGGGCAGTGAACTGTTTTTT. Residues: CASSPHTGSELFF.

This clone came up once. V gene TRBV11-3 combines with J gene TRBJ2-5; 8 bases line up with TRBD2. This CDR3 is built from 15 residues. V was pared by 3 bases and J by 5 bases, with 8 bases of the junction left unmatched. Germline V lookup: CDR1 SGHNT, CDR2 YENEEA. The CDR3 sequence is CASSFAAGATETQYF. As DNA, the CDR3 is TGTGCCAGCAGCTTCGCAGCGGGGGCAACGGAGACCCAGTACTTC.

CDR3 region: CSVVWVGGYTF. The CDR3 DNA follows: TGCAGCGTTGTCTGGGTAGGGGGCTACACCTTC. The chain carries TRBV29-1 and TRBJ1-2, with no clear D. CDR3 length equals 11 residues. The ends were cut back, 4 bases at V and 8 bases at J, with 11 bases in the middle. Germline V CDR1 and CDR2: SQVTM, ANQGSEA.

The chain employs TRBV7-8 and TRBJ2-3; D remains unclear. V shed 4 bases and J shed 1 base, with 12 bases lying between them. The length of the CDR3 is 15 residues. Germline CDR1 reads SGHVS; CDR2 reads FQNEAQ. This CDR3 reads CASSSGSVGTDTQYF. The CDR3, as DNA: TGTGCCAGCAGCTCCGGCAGCGTGGGCACAGATACGCAGTATTTT.

The gene calls are TRBV5-4 and TRBJ2-5, with D tentatively TRBD1 (5 bases). The CDR3 is 13 amino acids. V was cut by 10 bases and J by 4 bases, with 17 bases left in between. Germline V gives CDR1 SGHNT, CDR2 YYREEE (reference sequence). In DNA, the CDR3 is TGTGCCGGTCACCAGGGTTGGGGAGAGACCCAGTACTTC. This encodes CAGHQGWGETQYF. The full variable domain, rest sourced from reference TRBV5-4 and TRBJ2-5, is ETGVTQSPTHLIKTRGQQVTLRCSSQSGHNTVSWYQQALGQGPQFIFQYYREEENGRGNFPPRFSGLQFPNYSSELNVNALELDDSALYLCAGHQGWGETQYFGPGTRLLVL.

The V and J genes are TRBV7-2 and TRBJ1-1; D is ambiguous. Germline CDR1 reads SGHTA; CDR2 reads FQGNSA. CDR3 size: 16 residues. Between the trimmed V and J ends, which lost 6 bases and 1 base, there was a span of 18 bases. The CDR3 DNA follows: TGTGCCAGCAGAATTAGGAGTATAGTCAAGAACACTGAAGCTTTCTTT. It yields the protein CASRIRSIVKNTEAFF.

The chain combines TRBV4-3 with TRBJ2-1; TRBD2 might be the D (7 bases). The V gene's germline CDR1 is LGHNA and CDR2 YSLEER. The CDR3 consists of 16 residues. Trimming removed 0 bases from V and 8 bases from J, with 17 bases in between. The CDR3 reads CASSQDKVGGPDEQFF. The CDR3, as DNA: TGCGCCAGCAGCCAAGATAAGGTGGGGGGGCCCGATGAGCAGTTCTTC.

The CDR3 DNA is TGTGCCAGCAGTTTAAGGCAGGGGTACAACTATGGCTACACCTTC. Its translation is CASSLRQGYNYGYTF. The J gene is TRBJ1-2, the V gene TRBV27; D is possibly TRBD1 (6 bases). Germline V CDR1 and CDR2: MNHEY, SMNVEV (reference sequence). This CDR3 region has 15 residues. V gave up 2 bases and J gave up 2 bases, with 12 bases separating them.

The rearrangement uses TRBV10-3 and TRBJ1-2; D unclear. The CDR3 totals 15 residues. V was pared by 2 bases and J by 1 base, with 11 bases between. Germline CDR1 and CDR2: ENHRY and SYGVKD. CDR3 loop: CAISEGFGDNYGYTF. The DNA of the CDR3 is TGTGCCATCAGTGAGGGTTTCGGGGATAACTATGGCTACACCTTC.

The gene calls are TRBV5-1 and TRBJ1-4; 8 nucleotides agree with TRBD1. V lost 0 bases and J lost 4; bases outside the gene matches: 5. The CDR3 length is 16 residues. Germline V lookup: CDR1 SGHRS, CDR2 YFSETQ. CDR3 sequence: CASSLDGQGFNEKLFF. CDR3 bases: TGCGCCAGCAGCTTGGACGGACAGGGTTTTAATGAAAAACTGTTTTTT.

Only a few counts were recorded for this clone. The rearrangement links TRBV5-6 to TRBJ2-5; D not certain. The CDR3 contains 11 residues. V was cut by 1 base and J by 4 bases, with 2 bases left in between. Germline CDR1 and CDR2: SGHDT and YYEEEE. The CDR3 here is CASSLRETQYF. As DNA, the CDR3 is TGTGCCAGCAGCTTGCGAGAGACCCAGTACTTC.

The chain recombines TRBV7-9 with TRBJ2-7; 7 bases align to TRBD2. Looked up from germline, CDR1 is SEHNR and CDR2 is FQNEAQ (reference sequence). The trim removed 6 bases at V and 9 bases at J, leaving 8 bases unmatched. The CDR3 is 12 residues long. This CDR3 reads CASSRPPGGQYF. The CDR3, as DNA: TGTGCCAGCAGTCGACCCCCGGGGGGGCAGTACTTC.

This chain links TRBV5-1 with TRBJ1-1; the match to TRBD1 covers 7 bases. The germline gives CDR1 SGHRS, CDR2 YFSETQ. V lost 5 bases and J lost 2; bases outside the gene matches: 9. The CDR3 extends over 15 amino acids. The CDR3 bases are TGCGCCAGCAGTGAACAGGGGCTACCTAACACTGAAGCTTTCTTT. The encoded protein is CASSEQGLPNTEAFF.

V gene TRBV2 combines with J gene TRBJ1-1; tentative D call: TRBD1 (6 bases). Trimming took 6 bases from V and 3 from J, leaving 11 bases between them. This CDR3 spans 13 amino acids. CDR1 SNHLY and CDR2 FYNNEI come from the germline V gene. CDR3 amino acids: CASRRGQDTEAFF. DNA of the CDR3: TGTGCCAGCAGGCGGGGGCAGGACACTGAAGCTTTCTTT.

This chain connects TRBV7-9 to TRBJ1-5; D ambiguous. Per the germline V gene, CDR1 is SEHNR and CDR2 is FQNEAQ (reference sequence). The CDR3 consists of 14 residues. Trimming removed 1 base from V and 3 bases from J, with 7 bases in between. The CDR3 here is CASSLDGNNQPQHF. DNA of the CDR3: TGTGCCAGCAGCTTAGATGGCAACAATCAGCCCCAGCATTTT.

The rearrangement links TRBV2 to TRBJ2-5, with unresolved D. V was cut by 3 bases and J by 5 bases, with 13 bases left in between. Germline CDR1 is SNHLY and CDR2 is FYNNEI. This CDR3 spans 14 amino acids. CDR3 loop: CASSDLPEVETQYF. Here the CDR3 DNA reads TGTGCCAGCAGTGATCTTCCCGAGGTGGAGACCCAGTACTTC.

This chain uses TRBV10-2 with TRBJ2-2; 7 bases are shared with TRBD1. CDR1 and CDR2 from the germline V gene are WSHSY and SAAADI. This CDR3 comprises 14 residues. The trim removed 4 bases at V and 2 bases at J, leaving 1 base unmatched. In nucleotides, the CDR3 is TGCGCCAGCAGTGGGACAGGAAACACCGGGGAGCTGTTTTTT. It specifies CASSGTGNTGELFF.

The V and J genes are TRBV15 and TRBJ2-5, with D tentatively TRBD1 (6 bases). From germline, CDR1 is LNHNV and CDR2 YYDKDF (reference sequence). CDR3 length: 15 amino acids. Between the trimmed V and J ends, which lost 1 base and 2 bases, there was a span of 11 bases. The CDR3 loop is CATSRGGQAQETQYF. The DNA for the CDR3 is TGTGCCACCAGCAGAGGGGGGCAGGCTCAAGAGACCCAGTACTTC.

CDR3 residues: CASSPNTGELFF. The CDR3 DNA follows: TGTGCCAGCAGCCCTAACACCGGGGAGCTGTTTTTT. The chain combines TRBV6-5 with TRBJ2-2; D is ambiguous. Trimming took 6 bases from V and 2 from J, leaving 4 bases between them. This CDR3 region has 12 residues. Germline CDR1 reads MNHEY; CDR2 reads SVGAGI.

The chain is built from TRBV7-2 and TRBJ1-3; D not resolved. From germline, CDR1 is SGHTA and CDR2 FQGNSA. The CDR3 runs 16 residues. V dropped 1 base and J dropped 0 bases, with 10 bases sitting between them. The CDR3 region is CASSLVDLSSGNTIYF. CDR3 bases: TGTGCCAGCAGCTTAGTGGACCTGAGCTCTGGAAACACCATATATTTT.